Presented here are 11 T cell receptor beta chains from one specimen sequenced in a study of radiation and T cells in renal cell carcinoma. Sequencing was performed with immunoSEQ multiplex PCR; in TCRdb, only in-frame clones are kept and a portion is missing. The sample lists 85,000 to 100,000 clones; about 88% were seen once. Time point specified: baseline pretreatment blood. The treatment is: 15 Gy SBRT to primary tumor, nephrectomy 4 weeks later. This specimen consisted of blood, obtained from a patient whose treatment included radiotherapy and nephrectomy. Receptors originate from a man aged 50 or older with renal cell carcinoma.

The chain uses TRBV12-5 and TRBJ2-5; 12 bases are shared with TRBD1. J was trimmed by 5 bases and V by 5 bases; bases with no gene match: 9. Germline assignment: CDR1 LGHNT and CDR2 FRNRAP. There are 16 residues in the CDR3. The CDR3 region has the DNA TGTGCTAGTGGTCCCCGTGGGGGGACAGGGGGCGAGACCCAGTACTTC. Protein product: CASGPRGGTGGETQYF.

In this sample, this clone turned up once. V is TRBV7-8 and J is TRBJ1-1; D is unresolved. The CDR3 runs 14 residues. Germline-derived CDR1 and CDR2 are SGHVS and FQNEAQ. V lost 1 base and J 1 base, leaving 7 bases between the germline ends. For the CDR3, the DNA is TGTGCCAGCAGCTTAGAGGGAGGGAACACTGAAGCTTTCTTT. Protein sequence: CASSLEGGNTEAFF. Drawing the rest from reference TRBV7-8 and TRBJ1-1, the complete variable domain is GAGVSQSPRYKVAKRGQDVALRCDPISGHVSLFWYQQALGQGPEFLTYFQNEAQLDKSGLPSDRFFAERPEGSVSTLKIQRTQQEDSAVYLCASSLEGGNTEAFFGQGTRLTVV.

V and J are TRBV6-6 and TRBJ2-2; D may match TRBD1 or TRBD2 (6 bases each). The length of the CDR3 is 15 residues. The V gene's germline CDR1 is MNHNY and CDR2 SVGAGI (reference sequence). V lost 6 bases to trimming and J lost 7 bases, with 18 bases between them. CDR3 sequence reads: CASRQLGGWGGELFF. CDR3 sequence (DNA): TGTGCCAGCAGACAACTCGGGGGCTGGGGCGGGGAGCTGTTTTTT.

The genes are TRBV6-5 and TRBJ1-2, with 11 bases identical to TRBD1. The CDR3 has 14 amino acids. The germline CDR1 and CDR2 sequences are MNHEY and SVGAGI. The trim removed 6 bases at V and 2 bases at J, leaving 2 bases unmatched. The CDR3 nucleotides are TGTGCCAGCAGCAGGGACAGGGGGAACTATGGCTACACCTTC. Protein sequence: CASSRDRGNYGYTF.

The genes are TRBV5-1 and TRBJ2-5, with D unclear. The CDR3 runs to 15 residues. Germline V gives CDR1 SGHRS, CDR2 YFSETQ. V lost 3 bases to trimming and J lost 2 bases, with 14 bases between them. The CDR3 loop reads CASSWAPQRQETQYF. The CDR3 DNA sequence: TGCGCCAGCAGCTGGGCCCCACAAAGGCAAGAGACCCAGTACTTC.

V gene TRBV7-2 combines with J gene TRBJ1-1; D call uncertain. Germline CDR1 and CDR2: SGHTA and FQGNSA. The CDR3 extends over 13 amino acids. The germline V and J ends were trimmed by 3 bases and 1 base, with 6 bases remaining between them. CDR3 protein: CASSFRGNTEAFF. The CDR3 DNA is TGTGCCAGCAGCTTTCGGGGGAACACTGAAGCTTTCTTT.

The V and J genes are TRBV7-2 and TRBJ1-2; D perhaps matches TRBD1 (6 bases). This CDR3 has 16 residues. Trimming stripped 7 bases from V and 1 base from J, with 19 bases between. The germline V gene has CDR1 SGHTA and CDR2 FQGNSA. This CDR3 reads CASTLAGGAINYGYTF. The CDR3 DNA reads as TGTGCCAGCACCCTCGCGGGGGGGGCGATTAACTATGGCTACACCTTC.

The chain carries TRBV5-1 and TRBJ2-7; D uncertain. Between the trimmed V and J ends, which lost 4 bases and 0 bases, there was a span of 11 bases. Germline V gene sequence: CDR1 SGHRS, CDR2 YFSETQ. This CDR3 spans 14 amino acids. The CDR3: CASSPWTGSYEQYF. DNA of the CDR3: TGCGCCAGCAGCCCCTGGACGGGCTCCTACGAGCAGTACTTC.

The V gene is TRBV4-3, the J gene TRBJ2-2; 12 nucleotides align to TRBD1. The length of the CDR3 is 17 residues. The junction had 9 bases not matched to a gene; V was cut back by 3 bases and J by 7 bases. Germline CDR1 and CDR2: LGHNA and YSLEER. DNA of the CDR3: TGCGCCAGCAGCCATGCACCGGGACAGGGGGCGGTCGGGGAGCTGTTTTTT. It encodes CASSHAPGQGAVGELFF.

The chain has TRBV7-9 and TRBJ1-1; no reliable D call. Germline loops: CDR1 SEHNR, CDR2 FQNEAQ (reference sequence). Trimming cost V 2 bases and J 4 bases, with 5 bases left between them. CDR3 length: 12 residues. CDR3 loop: CASSLLFTEAFF. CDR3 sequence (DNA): TGTGCCAGCAGCTTACTTTTCACTGAAGCTTTCTTT. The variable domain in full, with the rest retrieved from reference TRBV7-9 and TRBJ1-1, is DTGVSQNPRHKITKRGQNVTFRCDPISEHNRLYWYRQTLGQGPEFLTYFQNEAQLEKSRLLSDRFSAERPKGSFSTLEIQRTEQGDSAMYLCASSLLFTEAFFGQGTRLTVV.

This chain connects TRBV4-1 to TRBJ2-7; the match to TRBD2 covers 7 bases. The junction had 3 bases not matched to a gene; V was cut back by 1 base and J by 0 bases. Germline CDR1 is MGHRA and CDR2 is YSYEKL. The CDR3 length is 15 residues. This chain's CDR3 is CASSQAGGASYEQYF. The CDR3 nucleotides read TGCGCCAGCAGCCAAGCGGGGGGTGCCTCCTACGAGCAGTACTTC.